These 7 T cell receptor beta chains share one sample of origin, sequenced in a study of cytomegalovirus exposure and HLA in healthy donors. The PCR employed 60 Vbeta primers together with 13 Jbeta primers. Libraries were prepared by immunoSEQ multiplex PCR; TCRdb keeps only in-frame clonotypes and omits some of them. Of some 200,000 clones listed, 75% to 90% are singletons. Sequenced material: PBMCs. The receptor set was obtained from a man aged 35-49 years in good health and CMV-seropositive.

This clone was observed a handful of times. The rearrangement links TRBV14 to TRBJ2-5; D unclear. Trimming removed 0 bases from V and 4 bases from J, with 12 bases in between. Germline V gene data show CDR1 as SGHDN and CDR2 as FVKESK. The CDR3 consists of 15 residues. The CDR3 DNA follows: TGTGCCAGCAGCCAAGAGTTCGGGTCGGGAGAGACCCAGTACTTC. This encodes CASSQEFGSGETQYF.

This clone was seen a handful of times. V usage is TRBV7-3 and J usage is TRBJ2-7; perhaps TRBD2 as D (6 bases). CDR1 and CDR2 (germline): SGHTA, FQGTGA. V was pared by 4 bases and J by 4 bases, with 17 bases between. The CDR3 length is 15 residues. The CDR3 DNA sequence: TGTGCCAGCAGCTCAGCCCCGGGACGGGAGTACGAGCAGTACTTC. It codes for CASSSAPGREYEQYF.

The chain has TRBV9 and TRBJ2-3; D possibly corresponds to TRBD1 (5 bases). CDR3 length: 14 amino acids. The germline CDR1 and CDR2 sequences are SGDLS and YYNGEE. Deletions cut 4 bases from V and 0 bases from J, with 9 bases between. The CDR3 DNA follows: TGTGCCAGCAGCTTCCGACAGAGCACAGATACGCAGTATTTT. Translation: CASSFRQSTDTQYF. Full variable domain (missing parts from reference TRBV9 and TRBJ2-3): DSGVTQTPKHLITATGQRVTLRCSPRSGDLSVYWYQQSLDQGLQFLIQYYNGEERAKGNILERFSAQQFPDLHSELNLSSLELGDSALYFCASSFRQSTDTQYFGPGTRLTVL.

The chain couples TRBV4-1 to TRBJ1-1; no clear D gene. CDR1 and CDR2 from the germline V gene are MGHRA and YSYEKL. V gave up 1 base and J gave up 4 bases, with 10 bases separating them. CDR3 length: 14 amino acids. The CDR3 coding sequence is TGCGCCAGCAGCCAAGTAAAGTCGGGCACTGAAGCTTTCTTT. Its translation is CASSQVKSGTEAFF.

The chain carries TRBV11-2 and TRBJ1-4; the D gene is possibly TRBD1 (6 bases). The CDR3 totals 16 residues. Germline V CDR1 and CDR2: SGHAT, FQNNGV. The V end lost 5 bases, the J end lost 10 bases, and 23 bases lay between the germline ends. The CDR3 DNA sequence: TGTGCCAGCAGCCCAATTAAGGGGGGGGGAAGCGGAAAACTGTTTTTT. It codes for CASSPIKGGGSGKLFF.

The rearrangement links TRBV7-6 to TRBJ2-7; 9 bases are a match to TRBD1. V was pared by 4 bases and J by 1 base, with 8 bases of the junction left unmatched. This CDR3 spans 16 amino acids. The germline CDR1 and CDR2 sequences are SGHVS and FNYEAQ. Written as DNA, the CDR3 is TGTGCCAGCAGCTCCATGGGGGGGACAGGGTCCTACGAGCAGTACTTC. Its protein is CASSSMGGTGSYEQYF.

The CDR3 DNA reads as TGCGCCAGCAGCTTAGGGCCGGGACAGGGCTCTGGAAACACCATATATTTT. Translating it yields CASSLGPGQGSGNTIYF. This sequence joins TRBV5-1 and TRBJ1-3; 9 nucleotides align to TRBD1. This CDR3 is 17 amino acids long. Germline lookup yields CDR1 SGHRS and CDR2 YFSETQ. With 2 bases clipped from V and 0 bases from J, the junction kept 6 bases outside the gene matches.